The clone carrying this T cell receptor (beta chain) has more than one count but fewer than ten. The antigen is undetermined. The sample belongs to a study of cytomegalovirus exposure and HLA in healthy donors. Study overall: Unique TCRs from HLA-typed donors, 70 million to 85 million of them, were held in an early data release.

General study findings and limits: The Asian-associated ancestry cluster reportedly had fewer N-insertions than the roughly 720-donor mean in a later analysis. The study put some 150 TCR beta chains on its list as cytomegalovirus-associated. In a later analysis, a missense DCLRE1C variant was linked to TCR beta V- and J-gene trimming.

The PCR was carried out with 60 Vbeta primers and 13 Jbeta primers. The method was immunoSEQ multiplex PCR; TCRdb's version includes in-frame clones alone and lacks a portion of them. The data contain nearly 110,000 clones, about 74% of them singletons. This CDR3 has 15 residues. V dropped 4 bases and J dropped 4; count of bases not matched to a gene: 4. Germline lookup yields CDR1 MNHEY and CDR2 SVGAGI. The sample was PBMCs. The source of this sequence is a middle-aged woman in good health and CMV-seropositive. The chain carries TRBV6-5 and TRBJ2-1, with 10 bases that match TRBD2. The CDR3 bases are TGTGCCAGCAGTTTAGCGGGGGGTACGTACAATGAGCAGTTCTTC. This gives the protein CASSLAGGTYNEQFF.